This TCR beta chain was observed in a study of response to subunit inactivated influenza vaccine. General observations from the study: There was a suggestion from the authors that each seasonal influenza vaccination recruits few new T cells.

TCRdb processed the RT-PCR reads anew with MiXCR; each CDR3 protein has one entry. Of about 520,000 distinct CDR3 sequences listed, roughly 7.6% were seen once; the top ten hold 13%. This CDR3 has 12 amino acids. Germline CDR1 reads SNHLY; CDR2 reads FYNNEI. Trimming left V 4 bases short and J 2 bases short, with 5 bases between. Remarks on this clonotype: Antigen: not known.

The sequences come from PBMCs from blood, collected less than 30 months after vaccination. This sequence was found in a man aged 50-75 years who received an inactivated influenza vaccine. The chain links TRBV2 to TRBJ1-2; D not certain. The CDR3 nucleotides read TGTGCCAGCAGTGGACTGAACTATGGCTACACCTTC. Translated: CASSGLNYGYTF.